This T cell receptor (beta chain) comes out of a study of CD8+ T cells in alopecia areata. Study results and caveats: Clonality in lesional scalp, especially alopecia totalis/universalis, exceeded that of normal scalp. Although TCR sharing was seen in mice, sharing across patients was less clear, possibly for HLA-related reasons.

This clone appeared a few times. The antigen remains undetermined. CD4+ and CD8+ T cells were sorted from PBMCs stained for CD3, CD4 and CD8. Following RNA extraction, reverse transcription yielded cDNA that acted as the sequencing template. The assay was immunoSEQ multiplex PCR, and TCRdb's table has in-frame clones only and misses some. The repertoire has about 150,000 clones, more than 45% of them found once; the top ten carry roughly a fifth. This material consisted of CD8+ T cells sorted from blood, taken at week 0. The clonotype originates from a human donor with alopecia areata.

The CDR3: CASAQGHSYEQYF. CDR3 sequence (DNA): TGTGCTAGTGCCCAGGGACACTCCTACGAGCAGTACTTC. The V gene is TRBV12-5, the J gene TRBJ2-7, with D possibly TRBD1 on 6 matching bases. Germline lookup yields CDR1 LGHNT and CDR2 FRNRAP. This CDR3 has 13 amino acids. V was trimmed by 7 bases and J by 0 bases, leaving 10 bases between them.